The 13 T cell receptor beta chains below all came from one sample that was sequenced in a study of siplizumab effects on memory and regulatory T cells. As described, mixed lymphocyte reaction cells underwent coculture at 37°C for a duration of 5 to 6 days. The antigens of these receptors remain unknown. The assay was immunoSEQ multiplex PCR, and TCRdb's table has in-frame clones only and misses some. The data hold approximately 9,600 clones, with around 42% observed a single time. The sample comprised CFSE-low (dividing) CD8+ T cells sorted from an allogeneic mixed lymphocyte reaction. The receptors originated from a human donor in good health; the cells came from an allogeneic mixed lymphocyte reaction.

The chain couples TRBV4-3 to TRBJ1-2; TRBD1 might be the D (5 bases). The length of the CDR3 is 18 residues. Germline CDR1 LGHNA, CDR2 YSLEER. V was clipped by 0 bases and J by 6 bases, with 23 bases between them. This chain's CDR3 is CASSQDGGLGGVVHGYTF. CDR3 nucleotide sequence: TGCGCCAGCAGCCAAGATGGGGGACTCGGGGGTGTGGTCCATGGCTACACCTTC.

The rearrangement joins TRBV5-6 to TRBJ2-7; either TRBD1 or TRBD2 may supply D (5 bases each). Germline V gives CDR1 SGHDT, CDR2 YYEEEE. The CDR3 loop spans 15 amino acids. Trimming cost V 1 base and J 2 bases, with 13 bases left between them. The CDR3 coding sequence is TGTGCCAGCAGCTTGCTCGGGACGGGTACCTACGAGCAGTACTTC. Translating it yields CASSLLGTGTYEQYF.

The V gene is TRBV29-1, the J gene TRBJ2-7, with 10 bases that match TRBD1. Germline CDR1 is SQVTM and CDR2 is ANQGSEA. V gave up 1 base and J gave up 2 bases; unmatched junction bases: 11. The CDR3 loop spans 17 amino acids. The chain's CDR3 is CSVEVLAGTGATYEQYF. CDR3 nucleotide sequence: TGCAGCGTTGAAGTTTTGGCGGGGACAGGGGCAACCTACGAGCAGTACTTC.

The V and J genes are TRBV4-3 and TRBJ2-7, with unresolved D. CDR1 and CDR2 from the germline V gene are LGHNA and YSLEER. V was pared by 4 bases and J by 3 bases, with 13 bases between. CDR3 size: 14 residues. In nucleotides, the CDR3 is TGCGCCAGCAGCCTTGGATTTACCAGCTACGAGCAGTACTTC. Translating gives CASSLGFTSYEQYF.

This clone was observed a few times. The chain has TRBV7-6 and TRBJ2-7; TRBD1 might be the D (6 bases). The CDR3 extends over 13 amino acids. Germline loops: CDR1 SGHVS, CDR2 FNYEAQ. Trimming cost V 3 bases and J 5 bases, with 11 bases left between them. The CDR3 region is CASSFGAGDEQYF. The DNA for the CDR3 is TGTGCCAGCAGCTTTGGGGCAGGGGACGAGCAGTACTTC.

The V and J genes are TRBV6-6 and TRBJ2-7, with 13 nucleotides matching TRBD2. The CDR3 has 15 residues. V was clipped by 4 bases and J by 2 bases; unmatched bases: 2. Per the germline V gene, CDR1 is MNHNY and CDR2 is SVGAGI (reference sequence). In nucleotides, the CDR3 is TGTGCCAGCAGTTTCGGGACTAGCGGGGCCTACGAGCAGTACTTC. Its protein is CASSFGTSGAYEQYF.

As to this clone: The same CDR3 arises from other DNA sequences in this sample as well. The chain joins TRBV4-1 to TRBJ2-1; maybe TRBD2 (6 bases). CDR1 is MGHRA, CDR2 YSYEKL, per germline. This CDR3 has 14 amino acids. V gave up 1 base and J gave up 2 bases, with 6 bases separating them. This CDR3 is CASSQGGAYNEQFF. The CDR3 bases are TGCGCCAGCAGCCAAGGGGGGGCCTACAATGAGCAGTTCTTC.

This clone occurred a few times. This chain connects TRBV14 to TRBJ2-1; D remains unclear. Trimming pared 4 bases from V and 9 bases from J, leaving 10 bases between. This CDR3 is built from 12 residues. Looked up from germline, CDR1 is SGHDN and CDR2 is FVKESK. CDR3 residues: CASSPIGFEQFF. CDR3 sequence (DNA): TGTGCCAGCAGCCCTATTGGGTTTGAGCAGTTCTTC.

The chain is built from TRBV28 and TRBJ2-7; 8 positions match TRBD1. Germline CDR1 and CDR2: MDHEN and SYDVKM. The CDR3 covers 14 residues. V gave up 5 bases and J gave up 5 bases; unmatched junction bases: 8. This CDR3 is CASSPRTGMDEQYF. Here the CDR3 DNA reads TGTGCCAGCAGTCCCAGGACAGGGATGGACGAGCAGTACTTC.

V gene TRBV27 combines with J gene TRBJ1-6; 7 bases map to TRBD1. The V gene end was trimmed by 5 bases and the J gene end by 9 bases; junction bases not matched to a gene: 7. The CDR3 is 14 residues long. Germline loops: CDR1 MNHEY, CDR2 SMNVEV (reference sequence). The DNA for the CDR3 is TGTGCCAGCAGTCCTGACAGGGCGGGTTCACCCCTCCACTTT. Translation gives CASSPDRAGSPLHF.

The table lists this clone with a count of one. The CDR3 here is CASSLGENTIYF. Written as DNA, the CDR3 is TGTGCCAGCAGCTTAGGTGAAAACACCATATATTTT. The V gene is TRBV7-6, the J gene TRBJ1-3, with no clear D. CDR1 SGHVS and CDR2 FNYEAQ come from the germline V gene. Trimming stripped 1 base from V and 6 bases from J, with 4 bases between. The CDR3 length is 12 residues.

This clone came up a few times. The CDR3 DNA sequence: TGTGCCAGTAGTATGGCTAGCGGGGGGGCCACCTCCTACGAGCAGTACTTC. As protein: CASSMASGGATSYEQYF. J is TRBJ2-7 and V is TRBV19; 12 bases are a match to TRBD2. CDR3 length: 17 residues. J lost 0 bases, V lost 3 bases, and 6 bases had no gene match. Germline assignment: CDR1 LNHDA and CDR2 SQIVND (reference sequence).

The chain combines TRBV5-1 with TRBJ2-1, with D perhaps TRBD2 (6 bases). V was trimmed by 5 bases and J by 4 bases, leaving 19 bases between them. Per germline, CDR1 SGHRS and CDR2 YFSETQ. The CDR3 totals 16 residues. This chain's CDR3 is CASSSGAPGGYNEQFF. The CDR3 bases are TGCGCCAGCAGTTCTGGGGCCCCCGGGGGATACAATGAGCAGTTCTTC.